This T cell receptor (beta chain) was sequenced for a study of T cell responses to AZD1222 COVID-19 vaccine. Study-wide results and limits: The donor group comprised mostly white British people and more females; the analysis possibly underestimated clonal diversity. Only 5 or 6 AZD1222 recipients were seropositive at baseline.

Second-dose groups at about 4 or about 12 weeks were pooled. Assay used: immunoSEQ multiplex PCR; TCRdb lists only in-frame clones, some missing. The sample has some 60,000 clones, 85% to 90% seen once. This CDR3 has 17 residues. CDR1 is SGHVS and CDR2 is FQNEAQ in the germline V gene. With V trimmed by 6 bases and J by 2 bases, 13 bases remained unmatched. In the case of this clone: Its antigen is unidentified.

The sample was peripheral blood, taken 28 days after the second AZD1222 dose. The chain joins TRBV7-8 to TRBJ1-5; 7 bases match TRBD1. This receptor was identified in an adult who received the AZD1222 COVID-19 vaccine. As DNA, the CDR3 is TGTGCCAGCAGTTTTCGCAACAGGGGCCACGGCAATCAGCCCCAGCATTTT. Encoded protein: CASSFRNRGHGNQPQHF. Based on the CDR3 plus reference TRBV7-8 and TRBJ1-5, the full variable domain is GAGVSQSPRYKVAKRGQDVALRCDPISGHVSLFWYQQALGQGPEFLTYFQNEAQLDKSGLPSDRFFAERPEGSVSTLKIQRTQQEDSAVYLCASSFRNRGHGNQPQHFGDGTRLSIL.